This paragraph covers one T cell receptor (beta chain) sequence. This sample was included in a study of Ad26.COV2.S vaccination and SARS-CoV-2 variants. Stated treatment: some 19 received Ad26.COV2.S at low or high dose, single or two shots; a few received placebo; per-sample allocation not given. The investigators took samples on day 63 after the first vaccine or placebo injection. CDR1 is MDHEN and CDR2 is SYDVKM in the germline V gene. This CDR3 has 14 residues. V shed 6 bases, J shed 2 bases, and the junction held 5 bases outside the gene matches. Only in-frame clones appear in the TCRdb table, and some are missing; sequencing was by immunoSEQ multiplex PCR. The table shows a few hundred thousand clones, with over 75% occurring only once.

The clonotype comes from a person aged 18-60 years who received the Ad26.COV2.S COVID-19 vaccine or a placebo. This sample comprised peripheral blood, obtained in a trial of Ad26.COV2.S vaccine versus placebo. The J gene is TRBJ2-7, the V gene TRBV28, with 9 bases that match TRBD1. The CDR3: CASRSGQGTYEQYF. CDR3 sequence (DNA): TGTGCCAGCAGGTCGGGACAGGGAACCTACGAGCAGTACTTC.